This T cell receptor (beta chain) comes out of a study of shared clonotypes between healthy human individuals. The ends were cut back, 1 base at V and 0 bases at J, with 12 bases in the middle. The CDR3 is 17 residues long. Germline loops: CDR1 KGHSH, CDR2 LQKENI. Clones were read by immunoSEQ multiplex PCR, and TCRdb kept only the in-frame ones, dropping some. In the table there are over a million clones, roughly 96% of which are singletons. This TCR derives from a young man in good health. This rearrangement joins TRBV18 to TRBJ2-2; D not resolved. The source material was naive CD4+ T cells sorted from blood. Regarding subset: CD45RA+ positively selected. The CDR3 DNA reads TGTGCCAGCTCACCACGTGGTGCAGGCGCGAACACCGGGGAGCTGTTTTTT. It translates to CASSPRGAGANTGELFF. The complete variable domain, with remaining parts taken from reference TRBV18 and TRBJ2-2, reads NAGVMQNPRHLVRRRGQEARLRCSPMKGHSHVYWYRQLPEEGLKFMVYLQKENIIDESGMPKERFSAEFPKEGPSILRIQQVVRGDSAAYFCASSPRGAGANTGELFFGEGSRLTVL.